Sequencing of this TCR beta chain was carried out in a study of T cells in localized non-small cell lung cancer. Findings and caveats of the study: Adjacent uninvolved lung had the highest clonality, suggesting focused antigen responses. Those with higher blood T cell density had longer overall survival. Investigators sequenced only a single tumor region, leaving heterogeneity possible. Paired adjacent lung recovered a median roughly 56 of the top 100 tumor clones.

The CDR3 length is 12 residues. Germline CDR1 reads SEHNR; CDR2 reads FQNEAQ (reference sequence). Between the trimmed V and J ends, which lost 2 bases and 2 bases, there was a span of 3 bases. Comment on this clone: Its antigen remains unknown.

Clones were read by immunoSEQ multiplex PCR, and TCRdb kept only the in-frame ones, dropping some. The repertoire consists of about 78,000 clones, with 84% occurring once and the leading ten covering about 2.7%. Sample: peripheral blood, taken before any cancer treatment. This TCR was recovered from a man aged 35-75 years with stage I lung adenocarcinoma. This chain joins TRBV7-9 and TRBJ2-5; D remains unclear. The CDR3 bases are TGTGCCAGCAGCTTAAATCAAGAGACCCAGTACTTC. This sequence encodes CASSLNQETQYF.